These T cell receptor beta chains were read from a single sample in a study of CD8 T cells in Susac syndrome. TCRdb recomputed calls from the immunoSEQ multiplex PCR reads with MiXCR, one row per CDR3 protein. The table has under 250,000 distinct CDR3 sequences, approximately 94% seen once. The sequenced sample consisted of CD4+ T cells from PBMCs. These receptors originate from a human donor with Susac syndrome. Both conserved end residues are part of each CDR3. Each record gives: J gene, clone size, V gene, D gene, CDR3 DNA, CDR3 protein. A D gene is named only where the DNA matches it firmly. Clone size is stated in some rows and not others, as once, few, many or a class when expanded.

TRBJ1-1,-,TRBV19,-,TGTGCCAGTCAGGGACACGCTGAAGCTTTCTTT,CASQGHAEAFF
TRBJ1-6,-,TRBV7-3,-,TGTGCCAGCAGCTTAACAGGGATTGATTCACCCCTCCACTTT,CASSLTGIDSPLHF
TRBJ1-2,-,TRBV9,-,TGTGCCAGCACCCGGGCGGGGGGGCTTTCCTATGGCTACACCTTC,CASTRAGGLSYGYTF
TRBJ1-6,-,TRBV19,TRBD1,TGTGCCAGTACGGGACAGGGCCGTTCACCCCTCCACTTT,CASTGQGRSPLHF
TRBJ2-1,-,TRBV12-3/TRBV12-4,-,TGTGCCAGCATCACTCACCGGATAGGAAACAATGAGCAGTTCTTC,CASITHRIGNNEQFF
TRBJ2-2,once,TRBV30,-,TGTGCCTGGACCGGACAGACCGGGGAGCTGTTTTTT,CAWTGQTGELFF
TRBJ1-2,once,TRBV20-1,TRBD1,TGCAGTGCTAGCCGGGACAGAAATGGCTACACCTTC,CSASRDRNGYTF
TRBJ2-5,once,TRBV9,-,TGTGCCAGCAGCGCCCTTTTAACGGGCGAGACCCAGTACTTC,CASSALLTGETQYF
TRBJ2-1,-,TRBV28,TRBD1,TGTGCCAGCAGTTCGACCGGGACAGGTTACAATGAGCAGTTCTTC,CASSSTGTGYNEQFF
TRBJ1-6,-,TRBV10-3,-,TGTGCCATCAGGGAACAGGGAGAGTCACCCCTCCACTTT,CAIREQGESPLHF
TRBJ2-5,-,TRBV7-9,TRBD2,TGTGCCAGCAGCCCAGGACTAGCGGGGGTGGAGACCCAGTACTTC,CASSPGLAGVETQYF
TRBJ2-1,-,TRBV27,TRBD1,TGTGCCAGCAGTTTTAACAGGGGGCGTTGGGAGCAGTTCTTC,CASSFNRGRWEQFF
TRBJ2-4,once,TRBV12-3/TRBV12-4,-,TGTGCCAGCAGTTTACCGGTGGCCAAAAACATTCAGTACTTC,CASSLPVAKNIQYF
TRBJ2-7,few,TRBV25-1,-,TGTGCCAGCAGTGAATATGGCGCGCAGGAGCAGTACTTC,CASSEYGAQEQYF
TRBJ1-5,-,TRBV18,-,TGTGCCAGCTCCCCGGGGGGCGACGGGCAGCCCCAGCATTTT,CASSPGGDGQPQHF
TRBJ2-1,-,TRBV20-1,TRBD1,TGCAGTGCTAGATCCTACCGGGACAGATTATACAATGAGCAGTTCTTC,CSARSYRDRLYNEQFF
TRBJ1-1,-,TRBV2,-,TGTGCCAGCAGTGCTAGAATGTCCACTGAAGCTTTCTTT,CASSARMSTEAFF
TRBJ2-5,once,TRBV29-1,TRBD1,TGCAGCGTTCCCAAGGGGGGGACAGGGGCAGAGACCCAGTACTTC,CSVPKGGTGAETQYF
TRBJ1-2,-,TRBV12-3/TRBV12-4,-,TGTGCCAGCAGTTTAGGGGGGGGAATCTATGGCTACACCTTC,CASSLGGGIYGYTF
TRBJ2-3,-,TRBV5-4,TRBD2,TGTGCCAGCAGCTTGAGCGGGGGGGAGACAGATACGCAGTATTTT,CASSLSGGETDTQYF
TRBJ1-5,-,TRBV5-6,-,TGTGCCAGCAGCTTGGGTTGGAAAGCAGGGGGCAATCAGCCCCAGCATTTT,CASSLGWKAGGNQPQHF
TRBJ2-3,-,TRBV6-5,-,TGTGCCAGCAGTCTCGGTACTACCCAAGATACGCAGTATTTT,CASSLGTTQDTQYF
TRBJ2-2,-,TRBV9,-,TGTGCCAGCAGCGGGACATCGAACACCGGGGAGCTGTTTTTT,CASSGTSNTGELFF
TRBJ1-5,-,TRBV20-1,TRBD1,TGCAGTGCTAGAGGCCTGACAGGGGCAAATCAGCCCCAGCATTTT,CSARGLTGANQPQHF
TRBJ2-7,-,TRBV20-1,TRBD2,TGCAGTGCTAGAGATCTGGCGGGGGGGGACTACGAGCAGTACTTC,CSARDLAGGDYEQYF
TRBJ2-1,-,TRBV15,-,TGTGCCACCACCGGCCCGTCCTACAATGAGCAGTTCTTC,CATTGPSYNEQFF
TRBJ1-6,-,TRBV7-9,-,TGTGCCAGCAGCTTAGCGCGGGGGGTTCAAGCAATAATTAATTCACCCCTCCACTTT,CASSLARGVQAIINSPLHF
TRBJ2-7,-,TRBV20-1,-,TGCAGTGCTCTAGCCGGGGACACTGGTCAGAACGAAGGAGGATTC,CSALAGDTGQNEGGF
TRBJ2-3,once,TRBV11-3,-,TGTGCCAGCAGCCCAGGGGACCCTTCGGATACGCAGTATTTT,CASSPGDPSDTQYF
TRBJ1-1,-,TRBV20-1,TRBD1,TGCAGTGCCCCCGACCCGGGACAGGGAAGAATAGAAGCTTTCTTT,CSAPDPGQGRIEAFF
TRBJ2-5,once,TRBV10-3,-,TGTGCCACCAGTTTGGAGGATTGGGAGACCCAGTACTTC,CATSLEDWETQYF